This T cell receptor (beta chain) was identified during a study of shared clonotypes between healthy human individuals. Across the study: Contributing individuals were a couple of females and three males aged 18 to 49. Donors had three CD4 naive, three CD4 memory, two CD8 naive and one CD8 memory plate apiece. Overall study results and limits: A handful of donors showed sharing of about 4.8% of naive CD4 clonotypes.

Investigators divided CD4+ cells into CD45RA+ naive and CD45RA-negative memory subsets. This clone was detected ten times or more. Its specificity is unknown. This table comes from immunoSEQ multiplex PCR, and its TCRdb copy is limited to in-frame clones, with some not included. The table includes about 640,000 clones, approximately 79% detected once. The sequenced sample was memory CD4+ T cells sorted from blood. Documented subset: CD45RA-negative fraction. The origin of this receptor is a woman aged 25-40 years in good health.

CDR3 residues: CASSPSQYF. In nucleotides, the CDR3 is TGTGCCAGCAGCCCTTCCCAGTACTTC. This chain uses TRBV5-4 with TRBJ2-7; D ambiguous. The CDR3 runs 9 residues. Trimming removed 4 bases from V and 10 bases from J, with 6 bases in between. The germline V gene encodes CDR1 SGHNT and CDR2 YYREEE (reference sequence).